These 28 T cell receptor beta chains originate from one sample sequenced in a study of OX40 agonist ivuxolimab in advanced cancers. Libraries were built with the immunoSEQ multiplex PCR assay. The source is immuneACCESS, and TCRdb retained only in-frame sequences with V and J called. Part of the clones is not carried over; for the studies checked, unresolved V genes explain less than half of this, and the remainder is unexplained. This sample lists tens of thousands of clones; 85% to 90% were detected once. The ten largest clonotypes hold roughly 2.1% of the sample. The sample in question was CD4+ or CD8+ T cells sorted from blood, obtained in a trial of the OX40 agonist ivuxolimab. The receptors here all came from an adult with an advanced solid tumor such as melanoma, head and neck, liver or kidney cancer.

This sequence joins TRBV28 and TRBJ2-5; D is unclear. There are 15 residues in the CDR3. CDR1 is MDHEN and CDR2 is SYDVKM in the germline V gene. Trimming took off 10 bases at V and 4 bases at J, with 22 bases between the two ends. The CDR3 loop reads CATHHGSHGGETQYF. CDR3 DNA: TGTGCCACCCACCACGGGTCTCATGGCGGAGAGACCCAGTACTTC. Filled out from reference TRBV28 and TRBJ2-5, the complete variable domain reads DVKVTQSSRYLVKRTGEKVFLECVQDMDHENMFWYRQDPGLGLRLIYFSYDVKMKEKGDIPEGYSVSREKKERFSLILESASTNQTSMYLCATHHGSHGGETQYFGPGTRLLVL.

The chain links TRBV28 to TRBJ1-4, with 8 bases aligning to TRBD1. The CDR3 loop spans 17 amino acids. Germline CDR1 is MDHEN and CDR2 is SYDVKM. The ends lost 3 bases at V and 2 bases at J; junction bases unmatched: 8. CDR3 sequence reads: CASSFLHRGSTNEKLFF. CDR3 sequence (DNA): TGTGCCAGCAGTTTCTTACACAGGGGGTCCACTAATGAAAAACTGTTTTTT. The full variable domain, completed using reference TRBV28 and TRBJ1-4, is DVKVTQSSRYLVKRTGEKVFLECVQDMDHENMFWYRQDPGLGLRLIYFSYDVKMKEKGDIPEGYSVSREKKERFSLILESASTNQTSMYLCASSFLHRGSTNEKLFFGSGTQLSVL.

This clone has only a few counts. The chain joins TRBV2 to TRBJ2-5; D remains unclear. This CDR3 has 11 amino acids. Germline values: CDR1 SNHLY, CDR2 FYNNEI. Trimming removed 6 bases from V and 1 base from J, with 3 bases in between. The DNA for the CDR3 is TGTGCCAGCAGATTCCAAGAGACCCAGTACTTC. Its translation is CASRFQETQYF.

In nucleotides, the CDR3 is TGCGCCAGCAGCACACAGGGGAGCTACGAGCAGTACTTC. Translating it yields CASSTQGSYEQYF. The chain carries TRBV5-1 and TRBJ2-7; 7 positions agree with TRBD1. Germline values: CDR1 SGHRS, CDR2 YFSETQ. CDR3 length: 13 residues. The V gene end was trimmed by 4 bases and the J gene end by 3 bases; junction bases not matched to a gene: 4.

J is TRBJ1-5 and V is TRBV30; 9 bases map to TRBD1. The V gene end was trimmed by 6 bases and the J gene end by 4 bases; junction bases not matched to a gene: 4. CDR3 length: 13 residues. Germline lookup yields CDR1 GTSNPN and CDR2 SVGIG (reference sequence). CDR3 coding DNA: TGTGCCTGCTCAGACAGGGGGAATCAGCCCCAGCATTTT. Encoded protein: CACSDRGNQPQHF.

This clone occurred once. The chain is built from TRBV5-5 and TRBJ2-3; D uncertain. With 5 bases removed from V and 8 bases from J, the gap between germline ends came to 15 bases. Per germline, CDR1 SGHKS and CDR2 YYEKEE (reference sequence). This CDR3 region has 13 residues. The CDR3 sequence is CASRPRKDGTQYF. CDR3 nucleotide sequence: TGTGCCAGCAGACCCCGGAAGGACGGTACGCAGTATTTT. Variable domain in full (rest from reference TRBV5-5 and TRBJ2-3): DAGVTQSPTHLIKTRGQQVTLRCSPISGHKSVSWYQQVLGQGPQFIFQYYEKEERGRGNFPDRFSARQFPNYSSELNVNALLLGDSALYLCASRPRKDGTQYFGPGTRLTVL.

This clone was detected a few times. V gene TRBV19 combines with J gene TRBJ2-1; 10 nucleotides align to TRBD2. With 5 bases clipped from V and 6 bases from J, the junction kept 7 bases outside the gene matches. Looked up from germline, CDR1 is LNHDA and CDR2 is SQIVND (reference sequence). The CDR3 length is 15 residues. This CDR3 reads CASSLLAGAGNEQFF. The CDR3 DNA sequence: TGTGCCAGTAGTCTTCTAGCGGGAGCAGGCAATGAGCAGTTCTTC.

The chain joins TRBV27 to TRBJ2-7; 10 nucleotides agree with TRBD1. In germline, CDR1 is MNHEY, CDR2 SMNVEV (reference sequence). The CDR3 is 13 amino acids. V gave up 4 bases and J gave up 3 bases; unmatched junction bases: 0. CDR3 in DNA: TGTGCCAGCAGTTGGGACAGGGGCTACGAGCAGTACTTC. This gives the protein CASSWDRGYEQYF.

This chain links TRBV6-5 with TRBJ1-3; a weak D match, TRBD1 (5 bases). The germline V gene has CDR1 MNHEY and CDR2 SVGAGI. V dropped 5 bases and J dropped 1 base, with 9 bases sitting between them. The CDR3 runs to 14 residues. The CDR3 spells CASSRPGSGNTIYF. The CDR3 nucleotides read TGTGCCAGCAGTAGACCAGGGTCTGGAAACACCATATATTTT.

The chain carries TRBV15 and TRBJ2-3; 7 bases are a match to TRBD2. Germline V gene data show CDR1 as LNHNV and CDR2 as YYDKDF (reference sequence). The CDR3 contains 15 residues. The junction had 6 bases not matched to a gene; V was cut back by 4 bases and J by 2 bases. CDR3 DNA sequence: TGTGCCACCAGCAACTATCTAGCGGACACAGATACGCAGTATTTT. As protein: CATSNYLADTDTQYF.

The chain has TRBV5-1 and TRBJ1-2; a possible D gene is TRBD1 (5 bases). With 0 bases removed from V and 1 base from J, the gap between germline ends came to 13 bases. This CDR3 spans 16 amino acids. The V gene's germline CDR1 is SGHRS and CDR2 YFSETQ. The CDR3 loop reads CASSLAQGGFNYGYTF. The DNA of the CDR3 is TGCGCCAGCAGCTTGGCTCAGGGTGGTTTTAACTATGGCTACACCTTC.

A single count supports this clone. The V and J genes are TRBV18 and TRBJ2-2; no clear D. The CDR3 totals 14 residues. Trimming took 4 bases from V and 1 from J, leaving 7 bases between them. The germline V gene encodes CDR1 KGHSH and CDR2 LQKENI. The CDR3 reads CASSQSVNTGELFF. The CDR3, as DNA: TGTGCCAGCTCACAGAGCGTGAACACCGGGGAGCTGTTTTTT.

The chain combines TRBV10-3 with TRBJ1-4; perhaps TRBD1 as D (5 bases). The ends were cut back, 3 bases at V and 7 bases at J, with 15 bases in the middle. The V gene's germline CDR1 is ENHRY and CDR2 SYGVKD. The CDR3 is 15 amino acids. CDR3 sequence: CAISDSKGQGEKLFF. The CDR3, as DNA: TGTGCCATCAGTGATTCCAAGGGGCAAGGTGAAAAACTGTTTTTT.

V is TRBV4-1 and J is TRBJ2-5; TRBD2 aligns across 11 bases. Gene TRBJ2-7 matches the end of the DNA better, so the J call may be wrong. The germline CDR1 and CDR2 sequences are MGHRA and YSYEKL. The CDR3 runs to 17 residues. This chain's CDR3 is CASSLGLAASSPYEQYF. CDR3 nucleotide sequence: TGCGCCAGCAGCTTGGGACTAGCGGCCTCCTCCCCCTACGAGCAGTACTTC.

The gene calls are TRBV2 and TRBJ2-1, with a weak D call TRBD1 (5 bases). V lost 6 bases to trimming and J lost 3 bases, with 9 bases between them. Germline CDR1 SNHLY, CDR2 FYNNEI. This CDR3 is built from 13 residues. The CDR3 DNA follows: TGTGCCAGCAGCGATAGGGGCTACAATGAGCAGTTCTTC. It encodes CASSDRGYNEQFF.

A few counts support this clone. The gene calls are TRBV6-1 and TRBJ2-1, with D unresolved. Germline values: CDR1 MNHNS, CDR2 SASEGT. Trimming stripped 4 bases from V and 6 bases from J, with 10 bases between. The CDR3 has 13 residues. The CDR3 region has the DNA TGTGCCAGCAGTGTCCACCTGGGCAATGAGCAGTTCTTC. It yields the protein CASSVHLGNEQFF.

The V and J genes are TRBV6-5 and TRBJ1-1; D gene ambiguous. V was cut by 6 bases and J by 2 bases, with 16 bases left in between. Germline assignment: CDR1 MNHEY and CDR2 SVGAGI. The CDR3 totals 15 residues. CDR3 protein: CASSHAGLSNTEAFF. As DNA, the CDR3 is TGTGCCAGCAGCCACGCTGGACTTTCTAACACTGAAGCTTTCTTT.

The J gene is TRBJ2-5, the V gene TRBV11-2; 8 bases are a match to TRBD1. This CDR3 has 15 amino acids. The trim removed 0 bases at V and 5 bases at J, leaving 5 bases unmatched. Germline lookup yields CDR1 SGHAT and CDR2 FQNNGV. The DNA for the CDR3 is TGTGCCAGCAGCTTAGAGTCGACAGGGGAGGAGACCCAGTACTTC. Amino acid sequence: CASSLESTGEETQYF.

The CDR3 is CASSLPAVSGNTIYF. For the CDR3, the DNA is TGTGCCAGCAGCTTGCCCGCAGTCTCTGGAAACACCATATATTTT. V usage is TRBV5-6 and J usage is TRBJ1-3; D ambiguous. The V end lost 1 base, the J end lost 0 bases, and 8 bases lay between the germline ends. Germline CDR1 and CDR2: SGHDT and YYEEEE. CDR3 length: 15 amino acids. Full variable domain (rest looked up from reference TRBV5-6 and TRBJ1-3): DAGVTQSPTHLIKTRGQQVTLRCSPKSGHDTVSWYQQALGQGPQFIFQYYEEEERQRGNFPDRFSGHQFPNYSSELNVNALLLGDSALYLCASSLPAVSGNTIYFGEGSWLTVV.

The rearrangement links TRBV14 to TRBJ1-2, with unresolved D. The CDR3 consists of 14 residues. The V end was cut by 1 base, the J end by 1 base, with 7 bases between. Germline lookup yields CDR1 SGHDN and CDR2 FVKESK. The CDR3 bases are TGTGCCAGCAGCCAAGCCTGGGGTAACTATGGCTACACCTTC. As protein: CASSQAWGNYGYTF.

The chain has TRBV5-1 and TRBJ1-4; D ambiguous. Germline-derived CDR1 and CDR2 are SGHRS and YFSETQ. The length of the CDR3 is 16 residues. Trimming removed 2 bases at V and 0 bases at J, with 11 bases between. This chain's CDR3 is CASSFGNPATNEKLFF. The CDR3 bases are TGCGCCAGCAGCTTTGGCAACCCCGCAACTAATGAAAAACTGTTTTTT.

J is TRBJ2-3 and V is TRBV4-2, with D perhaps given as TRBD1 or TRBD2 (5 bases each). This CDR3 comprises 17 residues. Deletions cut 3 bases from V and 11 bases from J, with 27 bases between. Germline CDR1 is LGHNA and CDR2 is YNFKEQ. The CDR3 DNA is TGTGCCAGCAGCCATGACTACTCCGGGACCCAAGGGTTCTGGCAGTATTTT. Translation: CASSHDYSGTQGFWQYF.

This clone came up a few times. The chain links TRBV18 to TRBJ2-3; D unresolved. Trimming shortened V by 3 bases and J by 2 bases, and 6 bases separated the two germline ends. The CDR3 totals 13 residues. Germline-derived CDR1 and CDR2 are KGHSH and LQKENI. CDR3 sequence (DNA): TGTGCCAGCTCACCTAGGGCCACAGATACGCAGTATTTT. Protein product: CASSPRATDTQYF.

This clone was counted between two and nine times. The chain carries TRBV18 and TRBJ2-7; unclear D gene. CDR3 size: 14 residues. Trimming removed 3 bases at V and 7 bases at J, with 16 bases between. Germline values: CDR1 KGHSH, CDR2 LQKENI. The CDR3 DNA sequence: TGTGCCAGCTCACCCCCAACCCGAGTCTGGGAGCAGTACTTC. As protein: CASSPPTRVWEQYF.

This sequence joins TRBV11-3 and TRBJ2-3; D is unresolved. This CDR3 is built from 13 residues. Trimming removed 4 bases at V and 9 bases at J, with 14 bases between. Germline loops: CDR1 SGHNT, CDR2 YENEEA. CDR3 sequence (DNA): TGTGCCAGCAGCTCGCCCAACGTCGGAACGCAGTATTTT. This translates into CASSSPNVGTQYF.

This chain links TRBV2 with TRBJ2-1, with 8 bases lining up with TRBD1. V lost 7 bases to trimming and J lost 4 bases; unmatched junction nucleotides: 6. Germline loops: CDR1 SNHLY, CDR2 FYNNEI. The CDR3 has 14 amino acids. The CDR3 protein is CASMGQARYNEQFF. CDR3 DNA: TGTGCCAGCATGGGACAGGCAAGATACAATGAGCAGTTCTTC.

This chain links TRBV28 with TRBJ2-7; D unclear. V was clipped by 2 bases and J by 3 bases, with 5 bases between them. CDR3 length: 12 amino acids. Germline CDR1 is MDHEN and CDR2 is SYDVKM. The CDR3 DNA reads TGTGCCAGCAGTTTACTCTACTACGAGCAGTACTTC. Its protein is CASSLLYYEQYF.

The chain carries TRBV6-5 and TRBJ2-1; TRBD1 aligns across 9 bases. Germline trimming cut 4 bases from V and 12 bases from J; bases unmatched to any gene: 7. The CDR3 covers 13 residues. CDR1 and CDR2 from the germline V gene are MNHEY and SVGAGI. The chain's CDR3 is CASSWGQGGAQFF. In nucleotides, the CDR3 is TGTGCCAGCAGTTGGGGACAGGGAGGCGCGCAGTTCTTC.